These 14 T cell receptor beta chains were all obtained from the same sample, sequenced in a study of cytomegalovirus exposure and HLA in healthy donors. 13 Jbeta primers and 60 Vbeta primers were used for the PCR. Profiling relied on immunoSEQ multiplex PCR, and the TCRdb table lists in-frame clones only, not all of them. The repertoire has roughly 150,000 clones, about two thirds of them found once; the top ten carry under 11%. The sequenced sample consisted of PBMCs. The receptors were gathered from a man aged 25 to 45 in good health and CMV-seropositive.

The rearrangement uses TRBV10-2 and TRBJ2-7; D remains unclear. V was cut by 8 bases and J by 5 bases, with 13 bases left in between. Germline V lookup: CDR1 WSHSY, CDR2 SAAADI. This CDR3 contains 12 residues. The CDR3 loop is CASCLEVNEQYF. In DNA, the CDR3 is TGCGCCAGCTGCCTAGAAGTGAACGAGCAGTACTTC.

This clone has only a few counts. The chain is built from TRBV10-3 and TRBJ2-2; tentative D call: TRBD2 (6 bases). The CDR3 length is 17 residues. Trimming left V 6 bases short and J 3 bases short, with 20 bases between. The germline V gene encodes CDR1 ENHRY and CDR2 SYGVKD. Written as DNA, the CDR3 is TGTGCCATCAGGCAGACGAATGTGTGGGAGGACACCGGGGAGCTGTTTTTT. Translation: CAIRQTNVWEDTGELFF.

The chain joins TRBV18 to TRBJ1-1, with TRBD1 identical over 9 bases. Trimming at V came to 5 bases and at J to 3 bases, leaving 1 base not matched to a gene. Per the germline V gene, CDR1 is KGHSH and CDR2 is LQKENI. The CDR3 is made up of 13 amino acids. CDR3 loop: CASSGTGYTEAFF. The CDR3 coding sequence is TGTGCCAGCTCAGGGACAGGGTACACTGAAGCTTTCTTT.

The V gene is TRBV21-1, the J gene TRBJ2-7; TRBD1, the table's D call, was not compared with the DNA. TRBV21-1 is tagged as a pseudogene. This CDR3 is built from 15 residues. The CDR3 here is CASSTRRDRGSEQYF. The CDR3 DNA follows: TGTGCCAGCAGCACGAGGCGGGACAGGGGGTCCGAGCAGTACTTC.

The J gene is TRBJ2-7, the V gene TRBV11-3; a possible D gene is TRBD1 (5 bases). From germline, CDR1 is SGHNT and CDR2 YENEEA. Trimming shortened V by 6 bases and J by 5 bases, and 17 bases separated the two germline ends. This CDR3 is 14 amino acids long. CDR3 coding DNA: TGTGCCAGCAGGTCCAGTGCAGGGCTCGACGAGCAGTACTTC. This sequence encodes CASRSSAGLDEQYF.

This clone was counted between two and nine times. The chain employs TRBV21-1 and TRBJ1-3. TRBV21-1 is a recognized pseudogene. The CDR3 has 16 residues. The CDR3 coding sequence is TGTGCCAGCAGCAAAAGTAGAGCCACCTCTGGAAACACCATATATTTT. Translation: CASSKSRATSGNTIYF.

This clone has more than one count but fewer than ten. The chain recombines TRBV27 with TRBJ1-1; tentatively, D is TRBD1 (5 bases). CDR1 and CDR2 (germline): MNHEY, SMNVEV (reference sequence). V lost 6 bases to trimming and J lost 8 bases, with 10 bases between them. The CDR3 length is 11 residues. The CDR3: CASSQGDEAFF. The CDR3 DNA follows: TGTGCCAGCAGCCAGGGTGACGAAGCTTTCTTT.

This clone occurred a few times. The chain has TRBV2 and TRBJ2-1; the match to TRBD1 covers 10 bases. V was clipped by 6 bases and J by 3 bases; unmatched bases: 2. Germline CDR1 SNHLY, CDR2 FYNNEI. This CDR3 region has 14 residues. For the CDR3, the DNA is TGTGCCAGCAGCCGGGACAGGGGCTACAATGAGCAGTTCTTC. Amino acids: CASSRDRGYNEQFF.

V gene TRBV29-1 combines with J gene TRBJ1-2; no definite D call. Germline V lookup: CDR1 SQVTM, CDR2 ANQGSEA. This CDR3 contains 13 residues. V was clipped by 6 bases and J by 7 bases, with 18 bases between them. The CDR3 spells CSVPHLREAGYTF. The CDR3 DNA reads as TGCAGCGTCCCCCACCTGAGGGAGGCTGGCTACACCTTC.

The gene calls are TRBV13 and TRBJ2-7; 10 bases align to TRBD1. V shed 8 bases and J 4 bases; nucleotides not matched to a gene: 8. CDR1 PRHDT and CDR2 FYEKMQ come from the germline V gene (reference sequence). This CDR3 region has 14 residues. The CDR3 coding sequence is TGTGCCAGCGGTCGGGACAGGGGAACTTACGAGCAGTACTTC. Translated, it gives CASGRDRGTYEQYF.

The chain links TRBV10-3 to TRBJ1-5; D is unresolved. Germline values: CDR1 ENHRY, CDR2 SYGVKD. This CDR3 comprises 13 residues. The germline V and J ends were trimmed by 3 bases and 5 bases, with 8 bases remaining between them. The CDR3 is CAISDSGDQPQHF. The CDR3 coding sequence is TGTGCCATCAGTGATTCGGGTGATCAGCCCCAGCATTTT.

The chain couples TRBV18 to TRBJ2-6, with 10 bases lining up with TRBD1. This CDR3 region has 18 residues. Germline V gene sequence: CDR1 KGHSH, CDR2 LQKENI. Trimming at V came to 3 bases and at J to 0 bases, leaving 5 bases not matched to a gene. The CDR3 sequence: CASSPSTGGLSGANVLTF. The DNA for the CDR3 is TGTGCCAGCTCACCTTCGACAGGGGGCCTCTCTGGGGCCAACGTCCTGACTTTC.

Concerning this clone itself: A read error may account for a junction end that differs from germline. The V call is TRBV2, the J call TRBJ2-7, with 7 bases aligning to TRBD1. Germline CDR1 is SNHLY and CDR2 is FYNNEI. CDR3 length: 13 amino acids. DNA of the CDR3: TGTGCCACCAGTGACAGGGAAAAGCGCGAGCAGTACTTC. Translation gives CATSDREKREQYF. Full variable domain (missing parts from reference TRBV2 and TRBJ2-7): EPEVTQTPSHQVTQMGQEVILRCVPISNHLYFYWYRQILGQKVEFLVSFYNNEISEKSEIFDDQFSVERPDGSNFTLKIRSTKLEDSAMYFCATSDREKREQYFGPGTRLTVT.

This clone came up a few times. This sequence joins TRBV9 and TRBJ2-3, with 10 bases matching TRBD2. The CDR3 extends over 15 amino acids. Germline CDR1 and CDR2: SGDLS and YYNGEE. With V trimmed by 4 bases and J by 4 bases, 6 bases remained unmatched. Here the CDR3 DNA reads TGTGCCAGCAGCCCCCTAGCGGGAGTATCAGATACGCAGTATTTT. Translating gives CASSPLAGVSDTQYF.